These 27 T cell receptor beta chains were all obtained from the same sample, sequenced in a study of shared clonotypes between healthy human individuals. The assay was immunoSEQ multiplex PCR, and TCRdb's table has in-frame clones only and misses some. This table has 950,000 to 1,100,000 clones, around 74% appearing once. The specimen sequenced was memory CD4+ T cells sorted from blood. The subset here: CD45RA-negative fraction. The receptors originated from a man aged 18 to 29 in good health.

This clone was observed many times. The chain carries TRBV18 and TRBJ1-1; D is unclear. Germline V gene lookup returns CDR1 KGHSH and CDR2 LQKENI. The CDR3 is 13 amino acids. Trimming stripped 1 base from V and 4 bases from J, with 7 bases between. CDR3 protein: CASSPLPPTEAFF. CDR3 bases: TGTGCCAGCTCACCACTTCCCCCCACTGAAGCTTTCTTT.

The CDR3 spells CASSTTSGVYEQYF. In DNA form, the CDR3 reads TGTGCCAGCAGTACAACTAGCGGGGTCTACGAGCAGTACTTC. This chain links TRBV28 with TRBJ2-7, with 10 bases lining up with TRBD2. The CDR3 length is 14 residues. V lost 5 bases and J lost 3; bases outside the gene matches: 4. Germline CDR1 reads MDHEN; CDR2 reads SYDVKM.

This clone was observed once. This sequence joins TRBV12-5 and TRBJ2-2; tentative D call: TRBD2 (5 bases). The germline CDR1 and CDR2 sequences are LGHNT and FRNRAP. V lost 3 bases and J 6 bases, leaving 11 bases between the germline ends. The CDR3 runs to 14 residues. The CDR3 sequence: CASGLSGGPGELFF. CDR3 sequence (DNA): TGTGCTAGTGGTTTAAGCGGTGGACCCGGGGAGCTGTTTTTT.

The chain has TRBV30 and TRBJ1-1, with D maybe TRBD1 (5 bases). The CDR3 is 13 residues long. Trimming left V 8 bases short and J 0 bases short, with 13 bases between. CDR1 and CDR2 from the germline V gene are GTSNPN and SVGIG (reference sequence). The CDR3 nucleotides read TGTGCCGGATACAGGTTTATGAACACTGAAGCTTTCTTT. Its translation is CAGYRFMNTEAFF.

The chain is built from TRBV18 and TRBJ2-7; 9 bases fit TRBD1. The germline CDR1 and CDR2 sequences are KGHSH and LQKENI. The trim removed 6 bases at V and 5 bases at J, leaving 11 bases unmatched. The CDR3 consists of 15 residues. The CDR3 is CASSYTTGGYDEQYF. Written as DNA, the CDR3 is TGTGCCAGCTCGTATACGACAGGGGGTTACGACGAGCAGTACTTC.

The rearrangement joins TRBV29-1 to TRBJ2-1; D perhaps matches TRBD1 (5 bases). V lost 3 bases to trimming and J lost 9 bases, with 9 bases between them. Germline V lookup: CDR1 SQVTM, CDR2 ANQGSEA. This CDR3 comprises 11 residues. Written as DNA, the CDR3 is TGCAGCGTTGAGGACATTCGTGAGCAGTTCTTC. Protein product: CSVEDIREQFF.

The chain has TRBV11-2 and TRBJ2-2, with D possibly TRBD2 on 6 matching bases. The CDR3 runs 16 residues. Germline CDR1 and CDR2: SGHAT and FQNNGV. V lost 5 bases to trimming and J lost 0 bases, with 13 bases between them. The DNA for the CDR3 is TGTGCCAGCAGCCGCAACGGCGGGGCGAACACCGGGGAGCTGTTTTTT. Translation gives CASSRNGGANTGELFF.

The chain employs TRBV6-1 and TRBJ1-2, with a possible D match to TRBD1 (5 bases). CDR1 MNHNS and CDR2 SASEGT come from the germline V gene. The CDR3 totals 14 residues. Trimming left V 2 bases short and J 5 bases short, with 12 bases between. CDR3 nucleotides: TGTGCCAGCAGTGAACAGGGTTTAGTATATGGCTACACCTTC. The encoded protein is CASSEQGLVYGYTF.

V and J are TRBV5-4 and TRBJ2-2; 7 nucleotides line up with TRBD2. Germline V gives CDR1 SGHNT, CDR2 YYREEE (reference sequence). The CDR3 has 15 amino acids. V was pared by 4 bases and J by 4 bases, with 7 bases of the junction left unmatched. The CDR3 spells CASSQPGLTTGELFF. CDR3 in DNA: TGTGCCAGCAGCCAACCGGGACTAACCACCGGGGAGCTGTTTTTT. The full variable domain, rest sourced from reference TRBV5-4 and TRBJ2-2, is ETGVTQSPTHLIKTRGQQVTLRCSSQSGHNTVSWYQQALGQGPQFIFQYYREEENGRGNFPPRFSGLQFPNYSSELNVNALELDDSALYLCASSQPGLTTGELFFGEGSRLTVL.

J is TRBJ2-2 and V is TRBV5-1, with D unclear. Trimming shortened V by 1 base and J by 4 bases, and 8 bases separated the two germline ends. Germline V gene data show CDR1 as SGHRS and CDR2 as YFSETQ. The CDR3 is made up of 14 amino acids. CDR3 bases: TGCGCCAGCAGCTTGACCGTTCTCACCGGGGAGCTGTTTTTT. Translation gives CASSLTVLTGELFF.

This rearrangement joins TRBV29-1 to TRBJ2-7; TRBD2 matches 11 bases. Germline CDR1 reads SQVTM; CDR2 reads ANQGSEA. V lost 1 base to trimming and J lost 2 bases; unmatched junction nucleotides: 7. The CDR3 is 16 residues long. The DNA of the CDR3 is TGCAGCGTTGAAGTATTAGCGGGAGGGCAACCCTACGAGCAGTACTTC. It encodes CSVEVLAGGQPYEQYF.

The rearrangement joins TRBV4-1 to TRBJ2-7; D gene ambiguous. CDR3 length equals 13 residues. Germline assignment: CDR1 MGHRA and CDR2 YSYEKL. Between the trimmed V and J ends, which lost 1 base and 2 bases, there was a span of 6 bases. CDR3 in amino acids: CASSQAQTYEQYF. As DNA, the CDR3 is TGCGCCAGCAGCCAAGCACAGACCTACGAGCAGTACTTC.

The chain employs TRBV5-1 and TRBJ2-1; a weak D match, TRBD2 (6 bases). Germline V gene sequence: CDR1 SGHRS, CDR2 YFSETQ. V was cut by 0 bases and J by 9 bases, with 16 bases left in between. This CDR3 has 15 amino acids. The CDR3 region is CASSLAVTPGGEQFF. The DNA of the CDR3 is TGCGCCAGCAGCTTGGCCGTCACACCCGGGGGTGAGCAGTTCTTC.

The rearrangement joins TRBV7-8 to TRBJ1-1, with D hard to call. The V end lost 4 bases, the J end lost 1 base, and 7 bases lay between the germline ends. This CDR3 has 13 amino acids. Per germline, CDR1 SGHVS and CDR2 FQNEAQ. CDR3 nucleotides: TGTGCCAGCAGCTCCCGAGGGAACACTGAAGCTTTCTTT. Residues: CASSSRGNTEAFF.

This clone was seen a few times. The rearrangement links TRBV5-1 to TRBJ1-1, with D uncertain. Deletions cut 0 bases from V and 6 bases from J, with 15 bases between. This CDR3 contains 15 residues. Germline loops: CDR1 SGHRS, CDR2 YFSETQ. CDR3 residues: CASSLEVGYSAEAFF. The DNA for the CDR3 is TGCGCCAGCAGCTTGGAGGTAGGGTACAGCGCTGAAGCTTTCTTT.

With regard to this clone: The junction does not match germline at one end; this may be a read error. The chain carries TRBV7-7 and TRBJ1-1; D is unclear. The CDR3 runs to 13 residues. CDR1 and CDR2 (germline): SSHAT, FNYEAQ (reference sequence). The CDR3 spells CASSLEMNTEAFF. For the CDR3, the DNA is TGTGCTAGCAGCTTGGAGATGAACACTGAAGCTTTCTTT.

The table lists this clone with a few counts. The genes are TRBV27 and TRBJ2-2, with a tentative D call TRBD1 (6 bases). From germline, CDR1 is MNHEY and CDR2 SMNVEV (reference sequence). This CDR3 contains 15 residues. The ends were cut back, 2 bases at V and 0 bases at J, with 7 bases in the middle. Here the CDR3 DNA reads TGTGCCAGCAGTTTAGACAGGTCGAACACCGGGGAGCTGTTTTTT. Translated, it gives CASSLDRSNTGELFF.

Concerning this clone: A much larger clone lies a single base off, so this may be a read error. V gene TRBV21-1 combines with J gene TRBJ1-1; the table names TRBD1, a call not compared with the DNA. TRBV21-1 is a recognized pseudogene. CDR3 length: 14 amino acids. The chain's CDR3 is CASSPDRDNTEAFF. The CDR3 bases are TGTGCCAGCAGCCCGGACAGGGATAACACTGAAGCTTTCTTT.

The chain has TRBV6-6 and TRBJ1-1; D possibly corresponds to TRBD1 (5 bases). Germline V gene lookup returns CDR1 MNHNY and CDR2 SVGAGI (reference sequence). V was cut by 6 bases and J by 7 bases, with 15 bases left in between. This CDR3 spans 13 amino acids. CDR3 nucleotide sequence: TGTGCCAGCAGCGGATGGGGACTTCGTGAAGCTTTCTTT. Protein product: CASSGWGLREAFF.

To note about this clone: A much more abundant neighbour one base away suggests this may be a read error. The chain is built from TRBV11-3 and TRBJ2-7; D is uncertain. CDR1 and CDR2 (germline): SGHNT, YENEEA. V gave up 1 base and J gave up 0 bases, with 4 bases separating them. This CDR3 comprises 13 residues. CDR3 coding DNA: TGTGCCAGCAGCTTAGGGGCCTCCTACGAGCAGTACTTC. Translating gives CASSLGASYEQYF.

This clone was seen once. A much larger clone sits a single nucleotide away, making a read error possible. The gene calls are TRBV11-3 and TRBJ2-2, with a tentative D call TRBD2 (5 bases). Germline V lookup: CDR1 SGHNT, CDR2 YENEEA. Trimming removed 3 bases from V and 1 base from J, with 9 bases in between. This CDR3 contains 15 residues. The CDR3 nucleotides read TGTGCCAGCAGCTTTTCCGGGGTGAACACCGGGGAGCTGTTTTTT. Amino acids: CASSFSGVNTGELFF.

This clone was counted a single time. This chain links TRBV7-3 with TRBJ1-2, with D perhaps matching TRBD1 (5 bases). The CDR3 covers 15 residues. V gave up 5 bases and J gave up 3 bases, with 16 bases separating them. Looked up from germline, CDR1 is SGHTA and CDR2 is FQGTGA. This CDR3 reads CASSPQGGVDYGYTF. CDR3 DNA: TGTGCCAGCAGCCCTCAGGGAGGGGTCGACTATGGCTACACCTTC.

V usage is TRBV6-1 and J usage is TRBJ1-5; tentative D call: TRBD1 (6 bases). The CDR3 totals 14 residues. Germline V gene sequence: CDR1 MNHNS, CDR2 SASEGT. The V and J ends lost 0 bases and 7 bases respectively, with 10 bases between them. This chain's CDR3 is CASSEASGEQPQHF. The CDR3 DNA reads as TGTGCCAGCAGTGAAGCGTCAGGGGAGCAGCCCCAGCATTTT.

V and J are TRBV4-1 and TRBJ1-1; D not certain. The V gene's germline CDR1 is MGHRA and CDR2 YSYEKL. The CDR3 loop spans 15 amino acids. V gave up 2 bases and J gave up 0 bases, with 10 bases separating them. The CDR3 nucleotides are TGCGCCAGCAGCCAACCCGGAAGGATGAACACTGAAGCTTTCTTT. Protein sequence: CASSQPGRMNTEAFF.

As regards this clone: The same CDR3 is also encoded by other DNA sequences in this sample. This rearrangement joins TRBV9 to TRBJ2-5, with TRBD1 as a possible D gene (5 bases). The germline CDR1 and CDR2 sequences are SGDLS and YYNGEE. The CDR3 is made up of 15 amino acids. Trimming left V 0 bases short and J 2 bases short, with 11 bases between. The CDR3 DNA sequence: TGTGCCAGCAGCGTAGTTCAGGGCGGTCAAGAGACCCAGTACTTC. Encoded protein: CASSVVQGGQETQYF.

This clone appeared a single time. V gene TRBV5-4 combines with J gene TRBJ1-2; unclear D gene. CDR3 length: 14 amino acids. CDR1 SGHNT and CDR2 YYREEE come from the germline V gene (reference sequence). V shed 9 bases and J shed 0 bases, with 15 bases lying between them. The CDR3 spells CATTWARANYGYTF. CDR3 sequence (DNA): TGTGCCACTACCTGGGCCCGAGCTAACTATGGCTACACCTTC.

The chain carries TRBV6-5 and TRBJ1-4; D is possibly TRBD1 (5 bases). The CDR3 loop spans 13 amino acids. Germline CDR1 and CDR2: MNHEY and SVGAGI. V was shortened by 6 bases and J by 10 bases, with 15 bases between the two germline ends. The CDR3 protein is CASREGRVGKLFF. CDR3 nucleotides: TGTGCCAGCAGAGAGGGGAGGGTTGGAAAACTGTTTTTT.